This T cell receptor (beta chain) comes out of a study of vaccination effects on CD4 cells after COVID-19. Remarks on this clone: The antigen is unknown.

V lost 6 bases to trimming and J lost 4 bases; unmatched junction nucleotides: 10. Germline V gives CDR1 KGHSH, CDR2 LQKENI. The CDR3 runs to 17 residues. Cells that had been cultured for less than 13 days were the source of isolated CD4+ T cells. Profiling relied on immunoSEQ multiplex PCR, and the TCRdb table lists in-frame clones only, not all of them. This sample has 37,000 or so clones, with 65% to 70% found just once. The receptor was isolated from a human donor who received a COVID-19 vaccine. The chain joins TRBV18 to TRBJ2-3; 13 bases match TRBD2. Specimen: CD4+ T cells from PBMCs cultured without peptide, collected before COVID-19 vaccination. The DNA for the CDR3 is TGTGCCAGCTCTTACGGACTAGCGGGGGAAACATCAGATACGCAGTATTTT. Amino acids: CASSYGLAGETSDTQYF.